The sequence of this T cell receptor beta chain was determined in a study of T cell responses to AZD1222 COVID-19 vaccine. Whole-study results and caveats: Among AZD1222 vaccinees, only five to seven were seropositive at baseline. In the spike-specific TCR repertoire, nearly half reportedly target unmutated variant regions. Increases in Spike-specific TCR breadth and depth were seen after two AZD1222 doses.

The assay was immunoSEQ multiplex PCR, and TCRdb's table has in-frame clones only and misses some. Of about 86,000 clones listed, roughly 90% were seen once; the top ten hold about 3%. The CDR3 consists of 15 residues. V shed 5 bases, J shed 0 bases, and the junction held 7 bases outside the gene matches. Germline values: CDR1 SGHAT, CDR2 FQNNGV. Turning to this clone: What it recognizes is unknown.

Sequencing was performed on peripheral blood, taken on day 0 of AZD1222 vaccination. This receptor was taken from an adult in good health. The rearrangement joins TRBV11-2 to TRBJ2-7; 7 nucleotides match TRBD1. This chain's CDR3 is CASSMGQLSSYEQYF. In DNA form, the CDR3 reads TGTGCCAGCAGCATGGGACAGCTGAGCTCCTACGAGCAGTACTTC. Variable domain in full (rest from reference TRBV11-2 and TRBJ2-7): EAGVAQSPRYKIIEKRQSVAFWCNPISGHATLYWYQQILGQGPKLLIQFQNNGVVDDSQLPKDRFSAERLKGVDSTLKIQPAKLEDSAVYLCASSMGQLSSYEQYFGPGTRLTVT.